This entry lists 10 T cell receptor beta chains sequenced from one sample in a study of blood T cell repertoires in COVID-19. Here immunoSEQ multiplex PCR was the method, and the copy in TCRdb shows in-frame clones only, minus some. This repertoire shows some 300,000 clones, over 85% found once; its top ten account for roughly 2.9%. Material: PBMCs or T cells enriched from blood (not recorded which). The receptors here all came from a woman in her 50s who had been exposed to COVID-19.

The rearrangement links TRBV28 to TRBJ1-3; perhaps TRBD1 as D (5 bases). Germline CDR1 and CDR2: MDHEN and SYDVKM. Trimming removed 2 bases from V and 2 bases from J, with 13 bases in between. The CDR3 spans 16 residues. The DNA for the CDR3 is TGTGCCAGCAGTTTAATTCTCCAGGGCACTGGAAACACCATATATTTT. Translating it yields CASSLILQGTGNTIYF.

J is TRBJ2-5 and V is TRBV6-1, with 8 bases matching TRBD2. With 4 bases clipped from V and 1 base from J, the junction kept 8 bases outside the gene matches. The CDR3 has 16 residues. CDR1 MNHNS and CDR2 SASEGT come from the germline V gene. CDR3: CASSASRTSFQETQYF. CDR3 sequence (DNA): TGTGCCAGCAGTGCCTCGCGGACTAGCTTCCAAGAGACCCAGTACTTC.

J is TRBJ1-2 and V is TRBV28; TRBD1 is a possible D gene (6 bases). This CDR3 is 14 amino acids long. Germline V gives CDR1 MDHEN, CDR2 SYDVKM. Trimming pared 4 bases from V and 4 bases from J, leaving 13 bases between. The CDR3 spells CASSSIRGGYGYTF. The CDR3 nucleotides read TGTGCCAGCAGTTCAATTAGGGGGGGCTATGGCTACACCTTC.

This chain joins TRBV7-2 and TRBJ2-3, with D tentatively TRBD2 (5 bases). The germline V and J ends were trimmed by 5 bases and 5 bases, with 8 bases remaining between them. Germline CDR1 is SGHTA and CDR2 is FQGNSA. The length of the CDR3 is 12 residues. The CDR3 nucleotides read TGTGCCAGCAGCCCAGGACTAGATACGCAGTATTTT. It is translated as CASSPGLDTQYF.

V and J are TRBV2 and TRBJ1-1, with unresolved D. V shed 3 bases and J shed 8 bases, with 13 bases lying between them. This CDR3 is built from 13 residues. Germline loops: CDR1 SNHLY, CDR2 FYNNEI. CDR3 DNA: TGTGCCAGCAGTGACCCGGAAAACAGAGAAGCTTTCTTT. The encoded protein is CASSDPENREAFF.

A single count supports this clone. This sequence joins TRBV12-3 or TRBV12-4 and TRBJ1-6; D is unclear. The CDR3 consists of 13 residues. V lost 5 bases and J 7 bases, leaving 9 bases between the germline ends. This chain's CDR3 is CASSISGNSPLHF. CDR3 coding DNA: TGTGCCAGCAGTATCAGCGGAAATTCACCCCTCCACTTT.

This CDR3 is CASSTTGVEQFF. Written as DNA, the CDR3 is TGTGCCAGCAGCACCACAGGGGTCGAGCAGTTCTTC. J is TRBJ2-1 and V is TRBV2, with TRBD1 matching over 7 bases. The V and J ends lost 6 bases and 10 bases, in that order; junction bases with no gene match: 6. The V gene's germline CDR1 is SNHLY and CDR2 FYNNEI. The CDR3 length is 12 residues.

The CDR3 is CASSPIRGGIYEQYF. The CDR3 DNA is TGTGCCAGCAGCCCGATCCGCGGGGGTATTTACGAGCAGTACTTC. The chain employs TRBV11-2 and TRBJ2-7, with TRBD2 matching 7 bases. Trimming took 5 bases from V and 4 from J; bases not matched to a gene: 11. CDR3 length: 15 residues. Per the germline V gene, CDR1 is SGHAT and CDR2 is FQNNGV.

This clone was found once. The CDR3 DNA follows: TGTGCCATCATGACTAGCGGGGTCACAGATACGCAGTATTTT. This sequence encodes CAIMTSGVTDTQYF. V and J are TRBV10-3 and TRBJ2-3; 11 positions match TRBD2. Trimming took 7 bases from V and 2 from J; bases not matched to a gene: 2. Germline V lookup: CDR1 ENHRY, CDR2 SYGVKD. The CDR3 spans 14 residues.

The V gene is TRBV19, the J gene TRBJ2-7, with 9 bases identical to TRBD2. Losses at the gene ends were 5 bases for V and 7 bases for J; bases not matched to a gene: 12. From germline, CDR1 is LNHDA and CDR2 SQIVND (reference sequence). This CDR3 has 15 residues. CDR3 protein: CASSSGLAPDLEQYF. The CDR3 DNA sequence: TGTGCCAGTAGTTCGGGACTAGCCCCAGATCTGGAGCAGTACTTC.